The rows below give T cell receptor beta chains drawn from one sample of a study of shared clonotypes between healthy human individuals. The method was immunoSEQ multiplex PCR; TCRdb's version includes in-frame clones alone and lacks a portion of them. The sample has roughly 2.6 million clones; roughly nine tenths are singletons. The specimen was naive CD4+ T cells sorted from blood. All receptors derive from a young man in good health. CDR3s include the opening cysteine and the closing phenylalanine or tryptophan. D genes are given only for firm matches. Clone size is stated in some rows and not others, as once, few, many or a class when expanded.

>TRBJ2-2|-|-|TRBV7-9
TGTGCCAGCAGCTTATTAGAGGGTGGCCCCGGGGAGCTGTTTTTT
CASSLLEGGPGELFF
>TRBJ1-5|-|-|TRBV27
TGTGCCAGCAGTTTATCATGGGTTAGCAATCAGCCCCAGCATTTT
CASSLSWVSNQPQHF
>TRBJ2-7|-|-|TRBV5-1
TGCGCCAGCAGCTTGGGTCAGGGGAGAATCTACGAGCAGTACTTC
CASSLGQGRIYEQYF
>TRBJ1-3|TRBD1|-|TRBV5-6
TGTGCCAGCAGTAGGGGGACAGCTGGGAACACCATATATTTT
CASSRGTAGNTIYF
>TRBJ1-1|-|once|TRBV6-5
TGTGCCAGCAGTTACCGGGGGGAGACTGAAGCTTTCTTT
CASSYRGETEAFF
>TRBJ1-5|TRBD1|once|TRBV5-6
TGTGCCAGCAGCCCCGGGACAGGGGCTTATAGCAATCAGCCCCAGCATTTT
CASSPGTGAYSNQPQHF
>TRBJ2-7|TRBD2|-|TRBV29-1
TGCAGCGTTGAGTTAGCGGGAGTAAAAAGATCCTACGAGCAGTACTTC
CSVELAGVKRSYEQYF
>TRBJ2-7|-|-|TRBV11-2
TGTGCCAGCAGCCCAAACCAGCAGGCCTACGAGCAGTACTTC
CASSPNQQAYEQYF
>TRBJ1-5|TRBD1|-|TRBV23-1
TGCGCCAGCAGTCAATCGACAGGGAGCGGGAATCAGCCCCAGCATTTT
CASSQSTGSGNQPQHF
>TRBJ2-3|TRBD1|-|TRBV30
TGTGCCTTCCCGGGACAGCGAGATACGCAGTATTTT
CAFPGQRDTQYF
>TRBJ2-6|TRBD1|-|TRBV5-8
TGTGCCAGCAGCTACCGGGACAGGGGATACTCTGGGGCCAACGTCCTGACTTTC
CASSYRDRGYSGANVLTF
>TRBJ1-1|TRBD1|-|TRBV2
TGTGCCAGCAGATTGGACAGGGAGAACACTGAAGCTTTCTTT
CASRLDRENTEAFF
>TRBJ1-2|TRBD1|-|TRBV18
TGTGCCAGCTCACCCCCAGGACAGGGATCCTTCCATGGCTACACCTTC
CASSPPGQGSFHGYTF
>TRBJ1-1|TRBD1|-|TRBV19
TGTGCCAGTAGCCTACAGGGGTTGAACACTGAAGCTTTCTTT
CASSLQGLNTEAFF
>TRBJ2-5|-|-|TRBV5-5
TGTGCCAGCAGCTTGCCGAGGGAAGAGACCCAGTACTTC
CASSLPREETQYF
>TRBJ1-2|-|-|TRBV6-6
TGTGCCAGCAGTTACTTTGACCGATTCTATGGCTACACCTTC
CASSYFDRFYGYTF
>TRBJ2-3|-|once|TRBV5-1
TGCGCCAGCAGCTATCGGGGCGGCTGGACAGATACGCAGTATTTT
CASSYRGGWTDTQYF
>TRBJ1-6|-|few|TRBV10-3
TGTGCCATCAGTGAGTCCGCTGCGGGGAACCAGATCTCACCCCTCCACTTT
CAISESAAGNQISPLHF
>TRBJ1-4|TRBD1|-|TRBV5-8
TGTGCCAGCAGCTTGAGGACAGGGGGCACTCCTAATGAAAAACTGTTTTTT
CASSLRTGGTPNEKLFF
>TRBJ1-5|-|once|TRBV5-1
TGCGCCAGCAGCTTAGGAGACACGATCGATCCCCAGCATTTT
CASSLGDTIDPQHF
>TRBJ1-5|TRBD1|-|TRBV25-1
TGTGCCAGCGGGGACAGGGGGTACAATCAGCCCCAGCATTTT
CASGDRGYNQPQHF
>TRBJ2-3|-|-|TRBV9
TGTGCCAGCAGCGTGTCGGGGGCATCAGATACGCAGTATTTT
CASSVSGASDTQYF
>TRBJ2-3|-|-|TRBV11-3
TGTGCCAGCAGCAGATACGCAGATACGCAGTATTTT
CASSRYADTQYF
>TRBJ1-6|-|few|TRBV2
TGTGCCAGCAGGCGGGGTGCGGATAATTCACCCCTCCACTTT
CASRRGADNSPLHF
>TRBJ2-5|TRBD2|-|TRBV6-1
TGTGCCAGCACCGTGACTAGCGGGCCTCAAGAGACCCAGTACTTC
CASTVTSGPQETQYF
>TRBJ2-7|TRBD1|-|TRBV19
TGTGCCAGTACCCCGGGCGGGACAGGGGTCTACGAGCAGTACTTC
CASTPGGTGVYEQYF
>TRBJ1-2|-|-|TRBV7-2
TGTGCCAGCAGCTCCCCCGGCGGGTATGGCTACACCTTC
CASSSPGGYGYTF
>TRBJ2-3|TRBD1|-|TRBV2
TGTGCCAGCAGTGGACAGGGAAACACAGATACGCAGTATTTT
CASSGQGNTDTQYF
>TRBJ1-6|TRBD1|few|TRBV6-5
TGTGCCAGCAGTTACCTGGGACAGGAACGGAGTTCACCCCTCCACTTT
CASSYLGQERSSPLHF
>TRBJ2-7|-|-|TRBV7-8
TGTGCCAGCAGCTTAGCCGCGGTCTTGGGGGGAGGCTACGAGCAGTACTTC
CASSLAAVLGGGYEQYF
>TRBJ2-1|-|-|TRBV19
TGTGCCAGTAGCCTCCATCCGGGACATGTGGGCGATGAGCAGTTCTTC
CASSLHPGHVGDEQFF
>TRBJ2-1|-|-|TRBV9
TGTGCCAGCAGCGTAGATTTAGGGGTAGACAATGAGCAGTTCTTC
CASSVDLGVDNEQFF
>TRBJ1-1|-|once|TRBV13
TGTGCCAGCAGCTTATGGACCCAGGGAGGGGGTTGGACTGAAGCTTTCTTT
CASSLWTQGGGWTEAFF
>TRBJ2-3|-|-|TRBV7-8
TGTGCCAGCAGCTTAGGGGGCACAGATACGCAGTATTTT
CASSLGGTDTQYF
>TRBJ2-7|TRBD1|-|TRBV7-2
TGTGCCAGCAGCTTCCAGGGGGCAGGAGCCTACGAGCAGTACTTC
CASSFQGAGAYEQYF
>TRBJ2-2|TRBD1|-|TRBV6-5
TGTGCCAGCAGTCGACAGGGACAGAACACCGGGGAGCTGTTTTTT
CASSRQGQNTGELFF
>TRBJ2-1|-|-|TRBV7-9
TGTGCCAGCAGCTCCCGGGACCCCGCCTACAATGAGCAGTTCTTC
CASSSRDPAYNEQFF
>TRBJ1-4|-|-|TRBV4-1
TGCGCCAGCAGCCAAGAGCCGTACAAACAGAGGGATGAAAAACTGTTTTTT
CASSQEPYKQRDEKLFF
>TRBJ2-4|-|-|TRBV6-4
TGTGCCAGCAGTTTTCAGGACGGGGGTAGGGCCAAAAACATTCAGTACTTC
CASSFQDGGRAKNIQYF
>TRBJ2-5|-|once|TRBV10-3
TGTGCCATCAGTGAGGGAGGTGAGACCCAGTACTTC
CAISEGGETQYF
>TRBJ2-3|-|-|TRBV7-8
TGTGCCAGCAGCTTAGCGGGAAACACAGATACGCAGTATTTT
CASSLAGNTDTQYF
>TRBJ2-7|TRBD2|-|TRBV6-1
TGTGCCAGCAGTGAAAACGGACTAGCCCTGGGGTACTTC
CASSENGLALGYF
>TRBJ2-1|-|-|TRBV2
TGTGCCAGCACCGCTGACTACAATGAGCAGTTCTTC
CASTADYNEQFF
>TRBJ2-7|-|-|TRBV11-2
TGTGCCAGCAGCTTGGTCTATGGCTCCTACGAGCAGTACTTC
CASSLVYGSYEQYF
>TRBJ2-7|-|-|TRBV6-4
TGTGCCAGCAGTGAAGCGGCTAGTAGTAACGAGCAGTACTTC
CASSEAASSNEQYF
>TRBJ2-5|-|-|TRBV30
TGTGCCTGGAGTGGGCTCACTAGGGAGACCCAGTACTTC
CAWSGLTRETQYF
>TRBJ2-3|-|-|TRBV5-1
TGCGCCAGCAGCTTGGCCGTGAATATCGCAGATACGCAGTATTTT
CASSLAVNIADTQYF
>TRBJ1-6|-|-|TRBV27
TGTGCCAGCAGTTTTTTCGGTTCACCCCTCCACTTT
CASSFFGSPLHF
>TRBJ1-2|-|-|TRBV28
TGTGCCACCACGGACAGTTATAACTATGGCTACACCTTC
CATTDSYNYGYTF